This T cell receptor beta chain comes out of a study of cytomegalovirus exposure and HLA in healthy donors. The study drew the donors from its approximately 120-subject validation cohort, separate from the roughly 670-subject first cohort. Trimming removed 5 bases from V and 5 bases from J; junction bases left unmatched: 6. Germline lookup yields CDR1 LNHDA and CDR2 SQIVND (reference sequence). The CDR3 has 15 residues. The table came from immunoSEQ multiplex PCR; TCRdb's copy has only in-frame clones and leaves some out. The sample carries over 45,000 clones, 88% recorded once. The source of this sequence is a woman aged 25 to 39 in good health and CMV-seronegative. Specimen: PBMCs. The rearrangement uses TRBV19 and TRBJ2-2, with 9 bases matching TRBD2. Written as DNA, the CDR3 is TGTGCCAGTAGTGATAGCGGGAGTGGGACCGGGGAGCTGTTTTTT. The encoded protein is CASSDSGSGTGELFF.